This T cell receptor (beta chain) was observed in a study of spatial heterogeneity in lung cancer. The study's findings and limits: The study found that expanded intratumoral alpha and beta TCR counts tracked tumor mutation counts.

Time point described: sample taken at primary tumor resection. Worth noting for this clonotype: Its antigen is undetermined.

TCRdb redid the calling of the 5' RACE reads with MiXCR, one entry per CDR3 protein. This sample has 3,500 to 5,000 distinct CDR3 sequences, with roughly two fifths found just once. Germline-derived CDR1 and CDR2 are DFQATT and SNEGSKA (reference sequence). This CDR3 has 15 amino acids. The V and J ends lost 3 bases and 2 bases, in that order; junction bases with no gene match: 8. The J gene is TRBJ2-3, the V gene TRBV20-1; 7 bases map to TRBD2. This receptor was identified in a male donor with early-stage non-small cell lung cancer. Sample: lung tumor tissue, taken at surgery. The CDR3 is CSASGRSGATDTQYF. The CDR3 DNA reads as TGCAGTGCTAGTGGGCGCAGCGGGGCCACAGATACGCAGTATTTT.